Following are 27 T cell receptor beta chains from one sample sequenced in a study of CD8 T cells in Susac syndrome. cDNA came from roughly 0.47 to 1 ug RNA primed by random hexamers. MiXCR was run by TCRdb on the immunoSEQ multiplex PCR reads, yielding one entry per CDR3 protein. The sample carries 100,000 to 150,000 distinct CDR3 sequences, over 90% recorded once. The sequencing sample was made of CD4+ T cells from PBMCs. These TCRs come from a human donor in good health.

J is TRBJ1-1 and V is TRBV28, with D possibly TRBD1 on 5 matching bases. The CDR3 is made up of 16 amino acids. CDR1 MDHEN and CDR2 SYDVKM come from the germline V gene. V lost 2 bases, J lost 0 bases, and 13 bases lay in between. The CDR3 DNA sequence: TGTGCCAGCAGTTTAATCGACAGTCGTATGAACACTGAAGCTTTCTTT. It is translated as CASSLIDSRMNTEAFF.

This clonotype was found once. J is TRBJ2-3 and V is TRBV29-1; 13 bases are a match to TRBD2. CDR1 is SQVTM and CDR2 is ANQGSEA in the germline V gene. The CDR3 consists of 17 residues. Trimming took 7 bases from V and 6 from J; bases not matched to a gene: 16. CDR3 DNA: TGCAGCGCGGACGGACTAGCGGGAGAGGGGGGGATGGATACGCAGTATTTT. Translating it yields CSADGLAGEGGMDTQYF.

This clonotype was detected once. This chain connects TRBV29-1 to TRBJ1-2, with D perhaps matching TRBD1 (6 bases). The CDR3 loop spans 12 amino acids. The V end lost 7 bases, the J end lost 2 bases, and 11 bases lay between the germline ends. Germline V gene data show CDR1 as SQVTM and CDR2 as ANQGSEA. CDR3 nucleotides: TGCAGCGCCGGGACATCAAACTATGGCTACACCTTC. Its translation: CSAGTSNYGYTF.

This clonotype was seen a few times. The V and J genes are TRBV6-1 and TRBJ1-2; D gene unclear. The germline gives CDR1 MNHNS, CDR2 SASEGT. Deletions cut 5 bases from V and 0 bases from J, with 7 bases between. The CDR3 runs to 13 residues. CDR3 coding DNA: TGTGCCAGCAGTTCAGATTCTAACTATGGCTACACCTTC. Encoded protein: CASSSDSNYGYTF.

CDR3 sequence (DNA): TGTGCCTCGAGGAGGGGGTCTTTAGACTATGGCTACACCTTC. This encodes CASRRGSLDYGYTF. The chain uses TRBV2 and TRBJ1-2; a weak D match, TRBD1 (6 bases). CDR1 is SNHLY, CDR2 FYNNEI, per germline. Trimming left V 11 bases short and J 3 bases short, with 19 bases between. This CDR3 has 14 residues. Combining the CDR3 with reference TRBV2 and TRBJ1-2 gives the whole variable domain EPEVTQTPSHQVTQMGQEVILRCVPISNHLYFYWYRQILGQKVEFLVSFYNNEISEKSEIFDDQFSVERPDGSNFTLKIRSTKLEDSAMYFCASRRGSLDYGYTFGSGTRLTVV.

This clonotype was observed once. This chain connects TRBV27 to TRBJ2-7; 8 bases fit TRBD2. The J segment lost 6 bases and the V segment lost 2 bases, leaving 6 bases of the junction unmatched. This CDR3 is 14 amino acids long. Looked up from germline, CDR1 is MNHEY and CDR2 is SMNVEV (reference sequence). Written as DNA, the CDR3 is TGTGCCAGCAGTTTAACTGAGCGGGAGCGCGAGCAGTACTTC. This codes for CASSLTEREREQYF.

The chain joins TRBV5-1 to TRBJ1-2; D uncertain. The CDR3 is 14 amino acids. Germline V CDR1 and CDR2: SGHRS, YFSETQ. Trimming left V 0 bases short and J 0 bases short, with 6 bases between. CDR3 nucleotide sequence: TGCGCCAGCAGCTTGGAGGCCTCTAACTATGGCTACACCTTC. Its translation: CASSLEASNYGYTF.

DNA of the CDR3: TGTGCCAGCAGCTTAATCCCCTCTGGGGCCAACGTCCTGACTTTC. Its translation: CASSLIPSGANVLTF. The chain joins TRBV7-9 to TRBJ2-6; no clear D gene. Germline CDR1 and CDR2: SEHNR and FQNEAQ (reference sequence). V gave up 2 bases and J gave up 0 bases, with 5 bases separating them. The CDR3 is made up of 15 amino acids.

CDR3 sequence reads: CASSPWTSVLSTDTQYF. The CDR3 DNA is TGCGCCAGCAGCCCCTGGACTAGCGTACTTAGCACAGATACGCAGTATTTT. The chain joins TRBV5-1 to TRBJ2-3, with 9 nucleotides matching TRBD2. CDR1 is SGHRS and CDR2 is YFSETQ in the germline V gene. J was trimmed by 0 bases and V by 4 bases; bases with no gene match: 9. The CDR3 runs to 17 residues.

The J gene is TRBJ1-1, the V gene TRBV19; D uncertain. V was trimmed by 6 bases and J by 0 bases, leaving 11 bases between them. CDR1 LNHDA and CDR2 SQIVND come from the germline V gene (reference sequence). CDR3 size: 14 residues. DNA of the CDR3: TGTGCCAGTAGCCATGACGGCCTGAACACTGAAGCTTTCTTT. Amino acids: CASSHDGLNTEAFF.

The chain links TRBV29-1 to TRBJ1-4; 8 bases align to TRBD1. The V gene end was trimmed by 6 bases and the J gene end by 8 bases; junction bases not matched to a gene: 5. The CDR3 runs to 12 residues. CDR1 SQVTM and CDR2 ANQGSEA come from the germline V gene. CDR3 in DNA: TGCAGCGTAACGACAGGGGAAGAAAAACTGTTTTTT. Residues: CSVTTGEEKLFF.

The chain joins TRBV12-3 or TRBV12-4 to TRBJ2-1; the match to TRBD1 covers 8 bases. Trimming cost V 6 bases and J 0 bases; bases outside gene matches: 16. The CDR3 covers 19 residues. The CDR3 DNA is TGTGCCAGCAGGCAGGACAGGGTAGCGAGCGGGCGCTCCTACAATGAGCAGTTCTTC. Protein: CASRQDRVASGRSYNEQFF.

V gene TRBV3-1 combines with J gene TRBJ2-2; D unclear. V lost 3 bases to trimming and J lost 5 bases, with 4 bases between them. This CDR3 is 12 amino acids long. Germline CDR1 reads LGHDT; CDR2 reads YNNKEL (reference sequence). In DNA form, the CDR3 reads TGTGCCAGCAGCCAGGGAACCGGGGAGCTGTTTTTT. Translation gives CASSQGTGELFF.

This chain connects TRBV19 to TRBJ1-1; D might be TRBD1 (5 bases). This CDR3 region has 12 residues. Germline V lookup: CDR1 LNHDA, CDR2 SQIVND (reference sequence). V was cut by 10 bases and J by 4 bases, with 13 bases left in between. CDR3 nucleotides: TGTGCCACCAATGCAGGGTCCACTGAAGCTTTCTTT. Translating gives CATNAGSTEAFF.

The chain has TRBV18 and TRBJ1-1; D might be TRBD1 (5 bases). V shed 3 bases and J shed 3 bases, with 11 bases lying between them. This CDR3 contains 14 residues. From germline, CDR1 is KGHSH and CDR2 LQKENI. The CDR3 DNA reads TGTGCCAGCTCACCTCAGGGCCTGCACACTGAAGCTTTCTTT. Protein sequence: CASSPQGLHTEAFF.

The chain recombines TRBV29-1 with TRBJ1-2; D might be TRBD1 (5 bases). Germline CDR1 reads SQVTM; CDR2 reads ANQGSEA. This CDR3 has 13 residues. V was cut by 8 bases and J by 4 bases, with 17 bases left in between. The DNA for the CDR3 is TGCAGCATCGGGGACCATTCGTTCTATGGCTACACCTTC. Protein: CSIGDHSFYGYTF.

The J gene is TRBJ2-2, the V gene TRBV5-1, with 12 bases that match TRBD2. The CDR3 is 15 residues long. From germline, CDR1 is SGHRS and CDR2 YFSETQ. J gave up 7 bases and V 4 bases, and 5 bases lay outside the gene matches. CDR3 nucleotide sequence: TGCGCCAGCAGCCCGACTAGCGGGAGATTCGGGGAGCTGTTTTTT. The encoded protein is CASSPTSGRFGELFF.

J is TRBJ2-3 and V is TRBV29-1; D is unclear. Trimming left V 7 bases short and J 3 bases short, with 11 bases between. Germline V gene data show CDR1 as SQVTM and CDR2 as ANQGSEA. The CDR3 totals 12 residues. CDR3: CSGGVGTDTQYF. The CDR3 DNA sequence: TGCAGCGGTGGAGTGGGGACAGATACGCAGTATTTT.

The chain combines TRBV15 with TRBJ1-2; the match to TRBD1 covers 8 bases. The trim removed 5 bases at V and 7 bases at J, leaving 6 bases unmatched. Per the germline V gene, CDR1 is LNHNV and CDR2 is YYDKDF (reference sequence). The CDR3 has 13 residues. The CDR3 here is CATSPRTGLGYTF. As DNA, the CDR3 is TGTGCCACCAGCCCCAGGACAGGGCTTGGCTACACCTTC.

In its sample, this clonotype was seen once. V usage is TRBV12-3 or TRBV12-4 and J usage is TRBJ2-7; 9 nucleotides align to TRBD1. The CDR3 length is 15 residues. The ends lost 6 bases at V and 3 bases at J; junction bases unmatched: 9. CDR3 nucleotides: TGTGCCAGCAGCCTCGGGACAGGGATTGGCTACGAGCAGTACTTC. Its translation: CASSLGTGIGYEQYF.

V gene TRBV4-2 combines with J gene TRBJ2-6, with 7 bases aligning to TRBD2. This CDR3 region has 16 residues. Germline CDR1 reads LGHNA; CDR2 reads YNFKEQ. With 0 bases clipped from V and 2 bases from J, the junction kept 1 base outside the gene matches. The CDR3 DNA reads TGTGCCAGCAGCCAAGATGGGGGGGCTGGGGCCAACGTCCTGACTTTC. Translating gives CASSQDGGAGANVLTF.

The chain has TRBV5-3 and TRBJ1-5; tentative D call: TRBD1 (6 bases). TRBV5-3 is marked as an open reading frame, function uncertain. This CDR3 is built from 12 residues. V lost 9 bases and J 4 bases, leaving 11 bases between the germline ends. This chain's CDR3 is CATYRVNQPQHF. DNA for the CDR3: TGTGCCACTTACAGGGTAAATCAGCCCCAGCATTTT.

The chain recombines TRBV7-9 with TRBJ2-3; D remains ambiguous. The V gene's germline CDR1 is SEHNR and CDR2 FQNEAQ (reference sequence). V gave up 2 bases and J gave up 5 bases, with 11 bases separating them. CDR3 length: 14 amino acids. The CDR3 region has the DNA TGTGCCAGCAGCTTAAGGCCGCCTGTAGATACGCAGTATTTT. The encoded protein is CASSLRPPVDTQYF.

This rearrangement joins TRBV20-1 to TRBJ2-2; TRBD2 agrees at 12 bases. The CDR3 is made up of 17 amino acids. Trimming cost V 1 base and J 0 bases; bases outside gene matches: 3. The V gene's germline CDR1 is DFQATT and CDR2 SNEGSKA (reference sequence). CDR3 region: CSARGTSGAANTGELFF. The DNA of the CDR3 is TGCAGTGCTAGAGGGACTAGCGGGGCTGCGAACACCGGGGAGCTGTTTTTT.

V is TRBV12-3 or TRBV12-4 and J is TRBJ2-5; 11 bases are a match to TRBD2. This CDR3 contains 15 residues. The ends lost 6 bases at V and 2 bases at J; junction bases unmatched: 5. This CDR3 reads CASSSTSGRQETQYF. CDR3 DNA sequence: TGTGCCAGCAGCTCCACTAGCGGGAGACAAGAGACCCAGTACTTC.

The V gene is TRBV19, the J gene TRBJ2-5; D perhaps matches TRBD1 (5 bases). CDR1 and CDR2 (germline): LNHDA, SQIVND (reference sequence). The CDR3 is made up of 15 amino acids. V was cut by 5 bases and J by 5 bases, with 18 bases left in between. CDR3 DNA: TGTGCCAGTAGTGTGATGCTGGGGCTAGGGGAGACCCAGTACTTC. Translation: CASSVMLGLGETQYF.

The rearrangement joins TRBV12-3 or TRBV12-4 to TRBJ2-7; 7 nucleotides match TRBD2. With 8 bases clipped from V and 6 bases from J, the junction kept 10 bases outside the gene matches. The CDR3 consists of 13 residues. CDR3 in DNA: TGTGCCAGCCAAGCGGGGCCCTCGGGCGAGCAGTACTTC. Amino acids: CASQAGPSGEQYF.